Below, 20 T cell receptor beta chains from the same sample are listed, as sequenced in a study of T cells after yellow fever vaccination. TCRdb passed the 5' RACE reads through MiXCR, listing each CDR3 protein once. The table lists 620,000 or so distinct CDR3 sequences, roughly an eighth of them singletons, with about 15% in the top ten. Sequenced material: PBMCs, taken on the day of the yellow fever booster vaccination. The receptors originated from a young man who received the YFV17D yellow fever vaccine.

This clonotype has a handful of counts. The V and J genes are TRBV6-5 and TRBJ2-3; D perhaps matches TRBD1 (5 bases). The CDR3 is 14 amino acids. Trimming took off 0 bases at V and 7 bases at J, with 11 bases between the two ends. Germline CDR1 and CDR2: MNHEY and SVGAGI. As DNA, the CDR3 is TGTGCCAGCAGTTACTCGGGGCTGTTGTATACGCAGTATTTT. It is translated as CASSYSGLLYTQYF.

In its sample, this clonotype was seen a few times. The chain recombines TRBV18 with TRBJ1-6, with D possibly TRBD1 on 6 matching bases. The V gene's germline CDR1 is KGHSH and CDR2 LQKENI. V lost 3 bases to trimming and J lost 9 bases, with 15 bases between them. This CDR3 spans 15 amino acids. CDR3 nucleotides: TGTGCCAGCTCACCTACCTCAGGGGAGGCTTCACCCCTCCACTTT. Residues: CASSPTSGEASPLHF.

This clonotype came up a few times. The rearrangement links TRBV20-1 to TRBJ2-2; D unclear. The V gene's germline CDR1 is DFQATT and CDR2 SNEGSKA (reference sequence). This CDR3 comprises 13 residues. V dropped 7 bases and J dropped 4 bases, with 13 bases sitting between them. DNA for the CDR3: TGCAGTGTTAGGAGTATCCTCACCGGGGAGCTGTTTTTT. Its protein product is CSVRSILTGELFF.

The V gene is TRBV30, the J gene TRBJ2-1; no firm D call. V lost 2 bases and J lost 9, with 23 bases in between. The germline V gene encodes CDR1 GTSNPN and CDR2 SVGIG (reference sequence). The CDR3 totals 16 residues. CDR3 sequence: CAWSPDPPLGIGEQFF. The DNA for the CDR3 is TGTGCCTGGAGTCCGGACCCTCCCTTGGGTATTGGTGAGCAGTTCTTC.

The V and J genes are TRBV3-1 and TRBJ1-1; D is perhaps TRBD1 (5 bases). Trimming pared 3 bases from V and 7 bases from J, leaving 21 bases between. The CDR3 runs 16 residues. Looked up from germline, CDR1 is LGHDT and CDR2 is YNNKEL (reference sequence). CDR3 region: CASSHRDSELSGEAFF. The DNA of the CDR3 is TGTGCCAGCAGCCATCGTGACAGTGAACTCTCCGGTGAAGCTTTCTTT.

The table lists this clonotype with a few counts. The gene calls are TRBV20-1 and TRBJ2-5; D remains unclear. CDR1 and CDR2 from the germline V gene are DFQATT and SNEGSKA (reference sequence). V lost 4 bases and J 3 bases, leaving 9 bases between the germline ends. The CDR3 has 12 residues. CDR3 in DNA: TGCAGTGCTATGAGGCCTGAAGAGACCCAGTACTTC. Its translation: CSAMRPEETQYF.

This clonotype was counted a few times. The CDR3 sequence: CASSLPPGAYNEQFF. The DNA for the CDR3 is TGTGCCAGCAGTTTGCCCCCGGGAGCCTACAATGAGCAGTTCTTC. The J gene is TRBJ2-1, the V gene TRBV12-3 or TRBV12-4; D might be TRBD2 (6 bases). This CDR3 is 15 amino acids long. V shed 3 bases and J shed 2 bases, with 11 bases lying between them.

This clonotype was picked up a small number of times. The chain couples TRBV29-1 to TRBJ2-5; tentatively, D is TRBD1 (5 bases). Trimming took 6 bases from V and 4 from J, leaving 15 bases between them. Germline assignment: CDR1 SQVTM and CDR2 ANQGSEA. The CDR3 totals 13 residues. Written as DNA, the CDR3 is TGCAGCGTAGAGACAGCAACAAGAGAGACCCAGTACTTC. It codes for CSVETATRETQYF.

The genes are TRBV7-9 and TRBJ2-7; 7 nucleotides agree with TRBD2. The CDR3 extends over 14 amino acids. The V gene end was trimmed by 0 bases and the J gene end by 6 bases; junction bases not matched to a gene: 5. The germline CDR1 and CDR2 sequences are SEHNR and FQNEAQ (reference sequence). The CDR3 coding sequence is TGTGCCAGCAGCTTAGCGCGGGAGTCGGGCGAGCAGTACTTC. Amino acids: CASSLARESGEQYF.

This clonotype turned up a few times. The chain links TRBV7-2 to TRBJ2-3; D is uncertain. Per the germline V gene, CDR1 is SGHTA and CDR2 is FQGNSA. The CDR3 extends over 15 amino acids. Trimming took 1 base from V and 5 from J, leaving 13 bases between them. CDR3 residues: CASSLVLGARDTQYF. The CDR3 DNA is TGTGCCAGCAGCTTAGTGTTAGGAGCGAGAGATACGCAGTATTTT.

This chain uses TRBV28 with TRBJ1-2; 7 bases align to TRBD1. The CDR3 spans 15 residues. The V segment lost 8 bases and the J segment 2 bases; nucleotides outside the gene matches: 11. Germline loops: CDR1 MDHEN, CDR2 SYDVKM. The CDR3 is CASGLLAGGNYGYTF. DNA of the CDR3: TGTGCCAGCGGCCTCCTGGCAGGGGGGAACTATGGCTACACCTTC.

The gene calls are TRBV20-1 and TRBJ2-5, with 8 nucleotides matching TRBD1. V shed 3 bases and J 3 bases; nucleotides not matched to a gene: 12. CDR1 is DFQATT and CDR2 is SNEGSKA in the germline V gene (reference sequence). CDR3 length: 16 amino acids. CDR3 loop: CSASLHGGTGKETQYF. The CDR3 bases are TGCAGTGCTAGCCTCCATGGAGGGACAGGCAAAGAGACCCAGTACTTC.

This clonotype was recorded a few times. V gene TRBV29-1 combines with J gene TRBJ2-5; no firm D call. V shed 7 bases and J shed 0 bases, with 9 bases lying between them. CDR3 length: 12 amino acids. Germline lookup yields CDR1 SQVTM and CDR2 ANQGSEA. The CDR3 DNA sequence: TGCAGCGCCACCAGGTACCAAGAGACCCAGTACTTC. The encoded protein is CSATRYQETQYF.

This clonotype was picked up many times. The chain is built from TRBV11-2 and TRBJ2-1; 11 nucleotides match TRBD2. The CDR3 has 16 residues. Germline loops: CDR1 SGHAT, CDR2 FQNNGV. V was clipped by 3 bases and J by 4 bases; unmatched bases: 5. The CDR3 is CASSLTSGILYNEQFF. Here the CDR3 DNA reads TGTGCCAGCAGCTTGACTAGCGGGATTTTATACAATGAGCAGTTCTTC.

The chain joins TRBV20-1 to TRBJ2-1; TRBD2 aligns across 12 bases. Germline lookup yields CDR1 DFQATT and CDR2 SNEGSKA (reference sequence). This CDR3 is 15 amino acids long. Trimming took 0 bases from V and 12 from J; bases not matched to a gene: 9. The CDR3 DNA reads TGCAGTGCTAGAGATTCTAGCGGGAGGGCCCATGGGCAGTTCTTC. It is translated as CSARDSSGRAHGQFF.

This clonotype has only a few counts. The V gene is TRBV6-1, the J gene TRBJ1-1, with D unclear. This CDR3 comprises 14 residues. In germline, CDR1 is MNHNS, CDR2 SASEGT. Trimming took 8 bases from V and 1 from J, leaving 14 bases between them. In nucleotides, the CDR3 is TGTGCCAGCTCCCGCTTACAGACGAACACTGAAGCTTTCTTT. The encoded protein is CASSRLQTNTEAFF.

The rearrangement joins TRBV28 to TRBJ2-5; D gene ambiguous. There are 15 residues in the CDR3. Per germline, CDR1 MDHEN and CDR2 SYDVKM. V lost 7 bases and J lost 4, with 19 bases in between. CDR3 DNA sequence: TGTGCCAGCACCCGGTCTAATTTGGTTGCAGAGACCCAGTACTTC. Translated: CASTRSNLVAETQYF.

V gene TRBV7-9 combines with J gene TRBJ2-7, with D unclear. Germline loops: CDR1 SEHNR, CDR2 FQNEAQ (reference sequence). Trimming removed 2 bases at V and 7 bases at J, with 15 bases between. The CDR3 has 14 amino acids. The CDR3 spells CASSLSSSEGEQYF. The DNA of the CDR3 is TGTGCCAGCAGCTTATCTTCATCTGAAGGGGAGCAGTACTTC.

This clonotype was observed a handful of times. The rearrangement uses TRBV30 and TRBJ2-3; no definite D call. The length of the CDR3 is 11 residues. Trimming took 7 bases from V and 0 from J, leaving 5 bases between them. Germline loops: CDR1 GTSNPN, CDR2 SVGIG (reference sequence). This chain's CDR3 is CASFSTDTQYF. CDR3 DNA sequence: TGTGCCTCCTTTAGCACAGATACGCAGTATTTT.

J is TRBJ2-5 and V is TRBV21-1; TRBD1 is the table's D call and was not checked against the DNA. TRBV21-1 is shown as a pseudogene. There are 17 residues in the CDR3. In DNA form, the CDR3 reads TGTGCCAGCAGCAAAGGTCGCGGGACAGCAAACCAAGAGACCCAGTACTTC. The encoded protein is CASSKGRGTANQETQYF.